These T cell receptor beta chains were read from a single sample in a study of PD-1 blockade in classical Hodgkin lymphoma. Clones were read by immunoSEQ multiplex PCR, and TCRdb kept only the in-frame ones, dropping some. Of approximately 90,000 clones detected, around nine tenths appear once; the ten largest clones hold less than 3%. The sample in question was peripheral blood mononuclear cells (PBMCs), obtained before the second cycle of nivolumab. These receptors all come from a human donor with classical Hodgkin lymphoma. Each CDR3 is given with its conserved first and last residue. A D gene is named only where the DNA matches it firmly. A row's size may be missing; if present it is once, few, many or a size class.

j_gene: TRBJ1-2
d_gene: TRBD1
v_gene: TRBV2
abundance: .
CDR3aa: CASSGRGGRDNYGYTF
CDR3nt: TGTGCCAGCAGTGGGCGAGGGGGCCGAGATAACTATGGCTACACCTTC

j_gene: TRBJ2-7
d_gene: .
v_gene: TRBV6-1
abundance: .
CDR3aa: CASSERWSSYEQYF
CDR3nt: TGTGCCAGCAGTGAAAGGTGGAGCTCCTACGAGCAGTACTTC

j_gene: TRBJ2-5
d_gene: .
v_gene: TRBV25-1
abundance: .
CDR3aa: CASIGVEGETQYF
CDR3nt: TGTGCCAGCATCGGGGTGGAGGGAGAGACCCAGTACTTC

j_gene: TRBJ1-4
d_gene: .
v_gene: TRBV4-2
abundance: few
CDR3aa: CATAKGIEEKLFF
CDR3nt: TGTGCCACGGCCAAGGGGATCGAGGAAAAACTGTTTTTT

j_gene: TRBJ2-2
d_gene: .
v_gene: TRBV30
abundance: .
CDR3aa: CAWSGGNGQNTGELFF
CDR3nt: TGTGCCTGGAGTGGAGGAAATGGCCAGAACACCGGGGAGCTGTTTTTT

j_gene: TRBJ2-5
d_gene: .
v_gene: TRBV30
abundance: .
CDR3aa: CAWSHGLALSQETQYF
CDR3nt: TGTGCCTGGAGTCACGGGCTCGCGCTTAGCCAAGAGACCCAGTACTTC

j_gene: TRBJ2-1
d_gene: TRBD2
v_gene: TRBV28
abundance: once
CDR3aa: CASSLALAGAHNEQFF
CDR3nt: TGTGCCAGCAGTTTAGCCCTAGCGGGAGCCCACAATGAGCAGTTCTTC

j_gene: TRBJ2-5
d_gene: .
v_gene: TRBV30
abundance: .
CDR3aa: CAWSFRFRTQYF
CDR3nt: TGTGCCTGGAGTTTTAGGTTCCGGACCCAGTACTTC

j_gene: TRBJ2-4
d_gene: TRBD1
v_gene: TRBV6-5
abundance: .
CDR3aa: CASRPNRGTVIQYF
CDR3nt: TGTGCCAGCAGGCCTAACAGGGGTACGGTCATTCAGTACTTC

j_gene: TRBJ1-1
d_gene: .
v_gene: TRBV27
abundance: .
CDR3aa: CASSLAARNTEAFF
CDR3nt: TGTGCCAGCAGTTTGGCTGCTAGGAACACTGAAGCTTTCTTT

j_gene: TRBJ2-1
d_gene: .
v_gene: TRBV6-5
abundance: .
CDR3aa: CASSYAPTTYNEQFF
CDR3nt: TGTGCCAGCAGTTACGCCCCGACGACCTACAATGAGCAGTTCTTC

j_gene: TRBJ1-3
d_gene: .
v_gene: TRBV6-6
abundance: once
CDR3aa: CASSSSNTIYF
CDR3nt: TGTGCCAGCAGTTCCAGCAACACCATATATTTT

j_gene: TRBJ2-7
d_gene: .
v_gene: TRBV23-1
abundance: .
CDR3aa: CASSQSPPRPGVRYEQYF
CDR3nt: TGCGCCAGCAGTCAATCACCTCCTCGACCGGGAGTTAGGTACGAGCAGTACTTC

j_gene: TRBJ2-3
d_gene: .
v_gene: TRBV11-3
abundance: .
CDR3aa: CASSRGRETDTQYF
CDR3nt: TGTGCCAGCAGCCGGGGCAGGGAGACAGATACGCAGTATTTT

j_gene: TRBJ2-1
d_gene: TRBD1
v_gene: TRBV18
abundance: .
CDR3aa: CASSREDRDEQFF
CDR3nt: TGTGCCAGCTCACGGGAGGACAGGGATGAGCAGTTCTTC

j_gene: TRBJ1-5
d_gene: .
v_gene: TRBV27
abundance: .
CDR3aa: CASSFRDQPQHF
CDR3nt: TGTGCCAGCAGTTTCAGGGATCAGCCCCAGCATTTT

j_gene: TRBJ2-7
d_gene: .
v_gene: TRBV29-1
abundance: .
CDR3aa: CSVRRTYEQYF
CDR3nt: TGCAGCGTTAGACGGACCTACGAGCAGTACTTC

j_gene: TRBJ1-1
d_gene: .
v_gene: TRBV28
abundance: .
CDR3aa: CASSWEGVKTEAFF
CDR3nt: TGTGCCAGCAGTTGGGAGGGTGTAAAAACTGAAGCTTTCTTT

j_gene: TRBJ2-7
d_gene: .
v_gene: TRBV2
abundance: .
CDR3aa: CASDRGYEQYF
CDR3nt: TGTGCCAGCGACAGAGGCTACGAGCAGTACTTC

j_gene: TRBJ1-5
d_gene: TRBD1
v_gene: TRBV19
abundance: .
CDR3aa: CASSTDRDQPQHF
CDR3nt: TGTGCCAGTAGTACGGACAGGGACCAGCCCCAGCATTTT

j_gene: TRBJ2-7
d_gene: TRBD1
v_gene: TRBV27
abundance: .
CDR3aa: CASSLSYGAGGEVGEYF
CDR3nt: TGTGCCAGCAGTTTATCGTATGGGGCAGGGGGTGAAGTGGGAGAGTACTTC

j_gene: TRBJ2-7
d_gene: TRBD1
v_gene: TRBV27
abundance: once
CDR3aa: CASSAWTGYYEQYF
CDR3nt: TGTGCCAGCAGTGCCTGGACAGGGTACTACGAGCAGTACTTC

j_gene: TRBJ2-1
d_gene: .
v_gene: TRBV7-6
abundance: .
CDR3aa: CASSSGMPHNEQFF
CDR3nt: TGTGCCAGCAGCTCCGGGATGCCCCACAATGAGCAGTTCTTC

j_gene: TRBJ2-1
d_gene: TRBD2
v_gene: TRBV15
abundance: .
CDR3aa: CATSRVPTSSASYNEQFF
CDR3nt: TGTGCCACCAGCAGAGTCCCGACTAGCTCAGCCTCCTACAATGAGCAGTTCTTC